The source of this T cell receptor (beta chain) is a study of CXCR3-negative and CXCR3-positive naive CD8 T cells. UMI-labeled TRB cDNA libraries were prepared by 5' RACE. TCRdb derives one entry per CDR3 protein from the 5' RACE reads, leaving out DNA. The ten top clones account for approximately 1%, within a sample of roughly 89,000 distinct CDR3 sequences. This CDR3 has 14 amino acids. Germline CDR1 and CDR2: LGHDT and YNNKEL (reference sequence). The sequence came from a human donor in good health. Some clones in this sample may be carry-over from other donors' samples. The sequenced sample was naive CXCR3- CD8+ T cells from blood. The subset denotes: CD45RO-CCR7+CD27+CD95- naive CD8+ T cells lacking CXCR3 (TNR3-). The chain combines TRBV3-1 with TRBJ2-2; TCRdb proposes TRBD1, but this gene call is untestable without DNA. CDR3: CASSQTGGTGELFF.